This T cell receptor (beta chain) was retrieved from a study of cytomegalovirus exposure and HLA in healthy donors. Study-wide background: An early data release held around 80 million unique TCRs from HLA-typed donors.

This CDR3 comprises 19 residues. V was trimmed by 2 bases and J by 8 bases, leaving 33 bases between them. Germline CDR1 is GTSNPN and CDR2 is SVGIG (reference sequence). The primer mix had 60 Vbeta and 13 Jbeta primers. Measured with immunoSEQ multiplex PCR; TCRdb has only the in-frame clones, and not every one. This repertoire includes 85,000 or so clones. The sequenced sample consisted of PBMCs. The sequence derives from a woman in her twenties or thirties in good health and CMV-seronegative. V usage is TRBV30 and J usage is TRBJ1-2, with D perhaps TRBD1 (5 bases). The CDR3 DNA sequence: TGTGCCTGGAGTCCAGAAACGCGGGGACCCGAGAGCCTCCCCAGGGGCTACACCTTC. Translation gives CAWSPETRGPESLPRGYTF.